Detailed here is one T cell receptor (beta chain). The time point was: after neoadjuvant nivolumab, at surgical resection. These newly diagnosed stage II-IVA oral cavity squamous cell carcinoma patients had no prior systemic or radiation treatment. The data were taken from a study of neoadjuvant anti-PD-1 for oral cavity cancer. The CDR3 has 13 amino acids. Trimming removed 5 bases from V and 1 base from J, with 9 bases in between. Germline CDR1 is SGHKS and CDR2 is YYEKEE (reference sequence). The protocol was immunoSEQ multiplex PCR, while the TCRdb copy is restricted to in-frame clones and leaves out a portion. The sample carries 14,000 or so clones, 71% recorded once.

The chain recombines TRBV5-5 with TRBJ1-1; TRBD1 might be the D (6 bases). The receptor comes from a person aged 35 to 85 with oral cavity squamous cell carcinoma. The sequencing used PBMCs, collected after nivolumab (anti-PD-1) treatment. The CDR3 bases are TGTGCCAGCAGTTCGACAGGGAACACTGAAGCTTTCTTT. Amino acid sequence: CASSSTGNTEAFF.